Shown below are 8 T cell receptor beta chains from a single sample sequenced in a study of blood T cell repertoires in COVID-19. Libraries were prepared by immunoSEQ multiplex PCR; TCRdb keeps only in-frame clonotypes and omits some of them. The sample contains roughly 120,000 clones, 85% of which appear only once. The sequencing input was peripheral blood. These receptors all come from an older man with acute or convalescent COVID-19.

The rearrangement links TRBV19 to TRBJ1-1; 9 positions match TRBD1. This CDR3 region has 13 residues. J gave up 4 bases and V 8 bases, and 5 bases lay outside the gene matches. The germline gives CDR1 LNHDA, CDR2 SQIVND (reference sequence). The CDR3 loop reads CASVDRGGTEAFF. CDR3 bases: TGTGCCAGTGTGGACAGGGGCGGCACTGAAGCTTTCTTT. The variable domain in full, with the rest retrieved from reference TRBV19 and TRBJ1-1, is DGGITQSPKYLFRKEGQNVTLSCEQNLNHDAMYWYRQDPGQGLRLIYYSQIVNDFQKGDIAEGYSVSREKKESFPLTVTSAQKNPTAFYLCASVDRGGTEAFFGQGTRLTVV.

J is TRBJ1-2 and V is TRBV14; 10 bases align to TRBD1. This CDR3 region has 14 residues. The ends lost 5 bases at V and 4 bases at J; junction bases unmatched: 4. The germline V gene encodes CDR1 SGHDN and CDR2 FVKESK. CDR3 coding DNA: TGTGCCAGCAGCTCGGGACAGGGGACCTATGGCTACACCTTC. This encodes CASSSGQGTYGYTF.

The chain employs TRBV24-1 and TRBJ2-5; tentative D call: TRBD2 (6 bases). CDR1 is KGHDR, CDR2 SFDVKD, per germline. V lost 1 base, J lost 5 bases, and 10 bases lay in between. This CDR3 region has 14 residues. The CDR3 spells CATSDFGGLETQYF. The CDR3 region has the DNA TGTGCCACCAGTGATTTTGGGGGACTGGAGACCCAGTACTTC.

The gene calls are TRBV19 and TRBJ1-1; the match to TRBD1 covers 7 bases. Per the germline V gene, CDR1 is LNHDA and CDR2 is SQIVND (reference sequence). CDR3 length: 14 residues. V shed 1 base and J 1 base; nucleotides not matched to a gene: 0. The CDR3 sequence: CASSIGQGNTEAFF. The CDR3 DNA is TGTGCCAGTAGTATAGGACAGGGGAACACTGAAGCTTTCTTT.

A single count supports this clone. This chain links TRBV23-1 with TRBJ2-7, with 11 bases identical to TRBD1. TRBV23-1 is an open reading frame, and its role is uncertain. CDR3 length: 15 amino acids. The J segment lost 4 bases and the V segment lost 11 bases, leaving 13 bases of the junction unmatched. The CDR3 spells CAARPGTGGRYEQYF. In DNA form, the CDR3 reads TGCGCCGCAAGACCCGGGACAGGGGGTAGGTACGAGCAGTACTTC.

V and J are TRBV11-1 and TRBJ2-1; 7 positions match TRBD2. The CDR3 runs to 15 residues. Per germline, CDR1 SGHAT and CDR2 FQDESV (reference sequence). The V segment lost 2 bases and the J segment 2 bases; nucleotides outside the gene matches: 3. CDR3 nucleotide sequence: TGTGCCAGCAGCTTAAGTGGGAGGGCCTACAATGAGCAGTTCTTC. Its protein product is CASSLSGRAYNEQFF.

This clone has just one count. This chain connects TRBV14 to TRBJ1-2; 7 positions match TRBD1. The CDR3 is 14 residues long. After removal of 4 bases from V and 5 bases from J, the junction contained 7 bases not matched to a gene. Germline V CDR1 and CDR2: SGHDN, FVKESK. CDR3 bases: TGTGCCAGCAGCCGTGGGACAGACCGGTATGGCTACACCTTC. Translated, it gives CASSRGTDRYGYTF. Filled out from reference TRBV14 and TRBJ1-2, the complete variable domain reads EAGVTQFPSHSVIEKGQTVTLRCDPISGHDNLYWYRRVMGKEIKFLLHFVKESKQDESGMPNNRFLAERTGGTYSTLKVQPAELEDSGVYFCASSRGTDRYGYTFGSGTRLTVV.

V and J are TRBV6-5 and TRBJ1-2; 11 bases are a match to TRBD1. This CDR3 is 15 amino acids long. Germline V gene data show CDR1 as MNHEY and CDR2 as SVGAGI. Trimming at V came to 5 bases and at J to 8 bases, leaving 10 bases not matched to a gene. CDR3 loop: CASSRGQGARGGYTF. The CDR3 nucleotides read TGTGCCAGCAGTCGCGGACAGGGGGCCAGGGGCGGCTACACCTTC.